This TCR beta chain originates from a study of blood T cells in healthy people across ages. J gave up 2 bases and V 5 bases, and 9 bases lay outside the gene matches. Germline V CDR1 and CDR2: MNHEY, SVGAGI. The CDR3 is 16 amino acids. The table lists this clonotype with a few counts. Its antigen is as yet unknown. Primers used in a second PCR of about 6 to 11 cycles were a sample-barcoded 5' primer and a J-beta primer mix. Every molecule of cDNA carried a tag from a template-switch adaptor with 12 random nucleotides. In TCRdb, the 5' RACE reads were re-called with MiXCR into one record per CDR3 protein. The profile covers about 900,000 distinct CDR3 sequences, with around 46% appearing a single time and 13% taken by the ten largest. Regarding the study as a whole: Roughly linear declines in TCR beta diversity per million T cells occurred with age. Higher diversity and more naive CD4+ cells were features of long-lived donors, compared to aged donors. Strong correlation existed between TCR beta diversity and naive T cell percentage.

Sequenced sample: blood. The chain carries TRBV6-5 and TRBJ2-5; 9 bases are a match to TRBD2. The clonotype was recovered from a man aged 30-40 years in good health. This chain's CDR3 is CASSRATSGAQETQYF. The CDR3 coding sequence is TGTGCCAGCAGTCGAGCGACTAGCGGCGCTCAAGAGACCCAGTACTTC.